One sample yielded the 6 T cell receptor beta chains listed below, sequenced in a study of T cells in Graves' hyperthyroidism and ophthalmopathy. Researchers took RNA transcripts and amplified the TCR beta CDR3 regions from them. In the first-round RT-PCR of the TCR CDR3, the HTBI primer set was used. TCRdb fed the multiplex PCR reads into MiXCR, producing one record per CDR3 protein. The sample lists approximately 430,000 distinct CDR3 sequences, more than 15% occurring once. The sample comprised blood. These TCRs come from a woman aged 18-35 years with Graves' hyperthyroidism.

The table lists this clonotype with a few counts. The V call is TRBV19, the J call TRBJ2-5; 10 bases fit TRBD1. Germline CDR1 LNHDA, CDR2 SQIVND (reference sequence). There are 13 residues in the CDR3. V dropped 3 bases and J dropped 6; count of bases not matched to a gene: 1. CDR3 protein: CASSMDRGKTQYF. The DNA for the CDR3 is TGTGCCAGTAGTATGGACAGGGGGAAGACCCAGTACTTC.

As to this clonotype: A much larger clone lies one base from this, so it may be a read error. CDR3 in amino acids: CVVNRDREYYEQYF. CDR3 nucleotides: TGTGTCGTTAACCGGGACAGGGAATACTACGAGCAGTACTTC. The chain employs TRBV6-1 and TRBJ2-7; 9 nucleotides line up with TRBD1. The germline V gene encodes CDR1 MNHNS and CDR2 SASEGT. There are 14 residues in the CDR3.

The table lists this clonotype with many counts. This chain connects TRBV7-8 to TRBJ2-1, with D unclear. The CDR3 contains 15 residues. V was trimmed by 5 bases and J by 4 bases, leaving 15 bases between them. Germline lookup yields CDR1 SGHVS and CDR2 FQNEAQ. CDR3 region: CASSARLQVYNEQFF. The CDR3 bases are TGTGCCAGCAGCGCCCGCCTTCAGGTTTACAATGAGCAGTTCTTC.

DNA for the CDR3: TGTGCCAGTAGTATAGGGGGGACAACTAATGAAAAACTGTTTTTT. Translated, it gives CASSIGGTTNEKLFF. This chain joins TRBV19 and TRBJ1-4, with D possibly TRBD1 on 5 matching bases. This CDR3 is 15 amino acids long. Trimming took off 1 base at V and 0 bases at J, with 6 bases between the two ends. Germline V gives CDR1 LNHDA, CDR2 SQIVND (reference sequence).

This clonotype was recorded many times. The rearrangement joins TRBV2 to TRBJ2-2; D call uncertain. CDR3 length: 13 residues. Trimming removed 0 bases from V and 6 bases from J, with 5 bases in between. The germline V gene encodes CDR1 SNHLY and CDR2 FYNNEI. In nucleotides, the CDR3 is TGTGCCAGCAGTGAAGCAGGGTCCGGGGAGCTGTTTTTT. Its translation is CASSEAGSGELFF.

This clonotype was picked up many times. This chain connects TRBV7-2 to TRBJ1-1; no clear D. This CDR3 contains 16 residues. Trimming took off 4 bases at V and 0 bases at J, with 15 bases between the two ends. The germline V gene encodes CDR1 SGHTA and CDR2 FQGNSA. CDR3 bases: TGTGCCAGCAGCTCCCGGGGTCGGGGTTTGAACACTGAAGCTTTCTTT. This gives the protein CASSSRGRGLNTEAFF.